This T cell receptor beta chain emerged from a study of blood T cell repertoires in COVID-19. Study-wide background: Some COVID-19 samples were acute and others convalescent; all came from the United States, Italy and Spain. The analysed material was cDNA or gDNA that came from T cells, B-cell-depleted T cells, or PBMCs.

Seattle participants joined during active infection and were tracked over time. V lost 3 bases, J lost 1 base, and 6 bases lay in between. CDR3 length: 13 residues. Germline lookup yields CDR1 KGHSH and CDR2 LQKENI. Original methodology: Reference gene primer amplification gave nucleated cell count estimates. Profiled with immunoSEQ multiplex PCR; TCRdb holds only in-frame clones, not every one. That table supplies the V and J calls and clone size; D and trimming were determined from the DNA. The table has about 170,000 clones, about 85% seen once. The receptor was derived from a woman older than 75 with COVID-19, enrolled during active disease. V usage is TRBV18 and J usage is TRBJ1-1, with no clear D. Sequenced input: peripheral blood. As DNA, the CDR3 is TGTGCCAGCTCACCTGCGGCGAACACTGAAGCTTTCTTT. Its protein is CASSPAANTEAFF.